The T cell receptor (beta chain) under discussion was sequenced for a study of blood T cell repertoires in COVID-19. Overall study: Italy, Spain and the United States were the sources of the convalescent and acute COVID-19 samples. Sources were T cells, B-cell-depleted T cells, or PBMCs; the material itself was cDNA or gDNA.

In the original processing: The authors estimated nucleated cell counts from reference gene primer amplification. Data came from immunoSEQ multiplex PCR; TCRdb stores just in-frame clones and leaves some out. V, J and clone size reflect that table, while D and trimming were determined from the DNA. The sample contains some 120,000 clones, just under 85% of which appear only once. Per germline, CDR1 DFQATT and CDR2 SNEGSKA (reference sequence). Trimming removed 3 bases from V and 9 bases from J; junction bases left unmatched: 9. The CDR3 loop spans 15 amino acids. The V and J genes are TRBV20-1 and TRBJ1-6; TRBD1 matches at 9 bases. This sequence was found in a human donor in a cohort sampled during active COVID-19. The sample taken for sequencing was peripheral blood. CDR3 nucleotides: TGCAGTGCTAGTGGCTCCGGGACAGGGTTTTCACCCCTCCACTTT. Its protein is CSASGSGTGFSPLHF.